The entry that follows covers one T cell receptor beta chain sequence. Its antigen is not known. Using immunoSEQ multiplex PCR, the repertoire was profiled, and TCRdb retains in-frame clones only, with some absent. The sample lists about 98,000 clones, over 75% occurring once. Donors were drawn from the approximately 120-subject validation cohort, separate from the approximately 700-subject first cohort. V lost 3 bases to trimming and J lost 0 bases; unmatched junction nucleotides: 7. Germline V CDR1 and CDR2: SGDLS, YYNGEE. The CDR3 contains 18 residues. This entry is derived from a study of cytomegalovirus exposure and HLA in healthy donors. Study-wide background: The platform used for the approximately 130 validation repertoires matched that of the 650 to 750 first-cohort repertoires, a later analysis reported. The study's findings and limits: The CMV antigen specificity of a few CMV-associated chains was confirmed through in vitro analysis. The study put 150 to 200 TCR beta chains on its list as cytomegalovirus-associated.

The clonotype comes from a man younger than 35 in good health and CMV-seropositive. The V and J genes are TRBV9 and TRBJ2-6; TRBD1 agrees at 9 bases. Sequenced sample: PBMCs. CDR3 loop: CASSGSGTGYSGANVLTF. The CDR3 DNA reads TGTGCCAGCAGCGGATCCGGGACAGGGTACTCTGGGGCCAACGTCCTGACTTTC.